This paragraph reports one TCR beta chain. Antigen specificity is unknown. These data originate in a study of cytomegalovirus exposure and HLA in healthy donors. Study outcomes and limitations: Later analysis showed TCR association rates varying by HLA locus, highest for DRB1 and lowest for HLA-C. The authors considered a cluster of highly shared sequence variants likely to be a sequencing artifact.

Trimming stripped 5 bases from V and 5 bases from J, with 9 bases between. Germline CDR1 is MDHEN and CDR2 is SYDVKM. The CDR3 length is 12 residues. With 60 Vbeta and 13 Jbeta primers, the PCR was carried out. Sequencing was performed with immunoSEQ multiplex PCR; in TCRdb, only in-frame clones are kept and a portion is missing. The sample consists of 90,000 to 150,000 clones, roughly 70% of them appearing once. The specimen sequenced was PBMCs. V usage is TRBV28 and J usage is TRBJ2-5; D is ambiguous. This receptor was obtained from a woman aged 40 to 50 in good health and CMV-seropositive. For the CDR3, the DNA is TGTGCCAGCAGTGAGAGTCCGGAGACCCAGTACTTC. Translating it yields CASSESPETQYF.